The present TCR beta chain was sequenced within a study of blood T cell repertoires in COVID-19. Study-wide background: Collection of acute and convalescent COVID-19 samples took place in the United States, Italy and Spain. T cells, B-cell-depleted T cells, or PBMCs provided the cDNA or gDNA that served as material.

The CDR3 runs 16 residues. Germline trimming cut 4 bases from V and 2 bases from J; bases unmatched to any gene: 3. The germline V gene encodes CDR1 LGHDT and CDR2 YNNKEL (reference sequence). Original methodology: Estimation of nucleated cell counts was performed using reference gene primer amplification. TCRdb's copy holds only in-frame clones and misses some; the assay was immunoSEQ multiplex PCR. The V and J calls and the clone size are those of that table, but D and trimming were determined from the DNA. The sample shows some 300,000 clones, approximately 90% of them seen only once. Seattle patient enrollment occurred during active infection, with longitudinal follow-up thereafter.

The source is a woman in her forties or fifties with COVID-19, enrolled during active disease. The source material was peripheral blood. This chain connects TRBV3-1 (or the pseudogene TRBV3-2) to TRBJ2-7; 15 bases map to TRBD2. CDR3 region: CASSLRTSGRAYEQYF. DNA of the CDR3: TGTGCCAGCAGCCTCAGGACTAGCGGGAGGGCCTACGAGCAGTACTTC.